These 30 T cell receptor beta chains were sequenced from one sample in a study of blood T cell repertoires in COVID-19 (TCRdb year 2020). The library was made by the immunoSEQ multiplex PCR assay. The immuneACCESS repertoire file appears here via TCRdb, limited to in-frame rearrangements. These files lack a portion of the clones; in checked studies, under half of the deficit traces to unresolved V genes, and the cause of the others is not known. The sample profile shows some 150,000 clones; around 85% of them were found once. 2.5% to 3% of the sample lies in the top ten. Sequencing was carried out using peripheral blood. The receptors originated from a man aged 45-65 years with acute or convalescent COVID-19.

CDR3 bases: TGTGCCAGCAGCCTCTATAACACCGGGGAGCTGTTTTTT. Its protein is CASSLYNTGELFF. This sequence joins TRBV6-5 and TRBJ2-2; no definite D call. This CDR3 is built from 13 residues. Trimming took off 6 bases at V and 2 bases at J, with 7 bases between the two ends. Germline CDR1 is MNHEY and CDR2 is SVGAGI.

The chain has TRBV6-6 and TRBJ1-2, with D unclear. The CDR3 is made up of 13 amino acids. Germline V gives CDR1 MNHNY, CDR2 SVGAGI (reference sequence). Trimming removed 2 bases from V and 4 bases from J, with 8 bases in between. The CDR3, as DNA: TGTGCCAGCAGTTACCCCGGACTCTATGGCTACACCTTC. As protein: CASSYPGLYGYTF.

The J gene is TRBJ1-1, the V gene TRBV3-1 (or the pseudogene TRBV3-2); D is ambiguous. V shed 1 base and J shed 4 bases, with 13 bases lying between them. The CDR3 has 15 amino acids. Germline CDR1 reads LGHDT; CDR2 reads YNNKEL (reference sequence). The CDR3 protein is CASSQGNPRSTEAFF. CDR3 coding DNA: TGTGCCAGCAGCCAAGGTAACCCACGGAGCACTGAAGCTTTCTTT.

V usage is TRBV27 and J usage is TRBJ2-3, with D unclear. The CDR3 runs 14 residues. The V gene lost 3 bases and the J gene lost 5 bases, with 12 bases spanning the gap. The V gene's germline CDR1 is MNHEY and CDR2 SMNVEV (reference sequence). The CDR3 spells CASSFGPAGDTQYF. The CDR3 DNA follows: TGTGCCAGCAGTTTTGGTCCGGCAGGAGATACGCAGTATTTT.

The rearrangement joins TRBV7-9 to TRBJ1-4; D is ambiguous. This CDR3 is 14 amino acids long. Trimming pared 3 bases from V and 7 bases from J, leaving 12 bases between. The V gene's germline CDR1 is SEHNR and CDR2 FQNEAQ (reference sequence). The DNA of the CDR3 is TGTGCCAGCAGCTTGACGGGGTACGGTGAAAAACTGTTTTTT. Its translation is CASSLTGYGEKLFF.

The V and J genes are TRBV9 and TRBJ2-7; TRBD1 is a possible D gene (5 bases). Trimming removed 4 bases at V and 1 base at J, with 15 bases between. The germline V gene has CDR1 SGDLS and CDR2 YYNGEE. The CDR3 runs 15 residues. The CDR3 spells CASSPLQAPSYEQYF. CDR3 nucleotide sequence: TGTGCCAGCAGCCCGTTACAGGCTCCTTCCTACGAGCAGTACTTC.

The CDR3 spells CASSPQGTGANVLTF. CDR3 nucleotide sequence: TGTGCCAGCAGTCCGCAGGGGACTGGGGCCAACGTCCTGACTTTC. V and J are TRBV6-4 and TRBJ2-6, with D perhaps matching TRBD1 (6 bases). CDR1 is MRHNA, CDR2 SNTAGT, per germline. The CDR3 spans 15 residues. V lost 5 bases, J lost 2 bases, and 10 bases lay in between.

In this sample, this clone turned up a few times. The chain joins TRBV9 to TRBJ2-5; a possible D gene is TRBD2 (6 bases). The CDR3 runs 16 residues. The V end lost 0 bases, the J end lost 3 bases, and 15 bases lay between the germline ends. The germline gives CDR1 SGDLS, CDR2 YYNGEE. This CDR3 is CASSVGVAEPEETQYF. CDR3 DNA: TGTGCCAGCAGCGTAGGCGTAGCGGAGCCAGAAGAGACCCAGTACTTC.

V is TRBV2 and J is TRBJ1-1, with no clear D. CDR1 is SNHLY and CDR2 is FYNNEI in the germline V gene. The ends were cut back, 9 bases at V and 1 base at J, with 15 bases in the middle. This CDR3 is 14 amino acids long. CDR3 sequence (DNA): TGTGCCAGGGACCGAAGGGCGGGGAACACTGAAGCTTTCTTT. It encodes CARDRRAGNTEAFF.

The V call is TRBV7-2, the J call TRBJ2-7; 15 bases line up with TRBD2. The length of the CDR3 is 15 residues. Trimming at V came to 5 bases and at J to 4 bases, leaving 3 bases not matched to a gene. The V gene's germline CDR1 is SGHTA and CDR2 FQGNSA. This chain's CDR3 is CASSRGTSGRYEQYF. CDR3 nucleotides: TGTGCCAGCAGCCGCGGGACTAGCGGGAGGTACGAGCAGTACTTC.

The chain has TRBV15 and TRBJ2-7, with 14 bases lining up with TRBD2. The CDR3 loop spans 18 amino acids. Germline CDR1 is LNHNV and CDR2 is YYDKDF (reference sequence). V lost 0 bases to trimming and J lost 1 base; unmatched junction nucleotides: 5. The CDR3 sequence is CATSREPGLAGASYEQYF. The CDR3 nucleotides read TGTGCCACCAGCAGAGAACCGGGACTAGCGGGAGCGTCCTACGAGCAGTACTTC.

The chain has TRBV9 and TRBJ2-1; 7 bases match TRBD2. CDR1 and CDR2 from the germline V gene are SGDLS and YYNGEE. This CDR3 is 15 amino acids long. The V segment lost 0 bases and the J segment 8 bases; nucleotides outside the gene matches: 8. CDR3 region: CASSVGGGSTDEQFF. As DNA, the CDR3 is TGTGCCAGCAGCGTAGGAGGCGGGAGTACGGATGAGCAGTTCTTC.

This sequence joins TRBV24-1 and TRBJ1-5; 7 bases align to TRBD1. V lost 4 bases to trimming and J lost 5 bases; unmatched junction nucleotides: 10. Germline-derived CDR1 and CDR2 are KGHDR and SFDVKD. The CDR3 sequence is 16 residues long. The CDR3 protein is CATSEATGWEHQPQHF. The CDR3 DNA is TGTGCCACCAGTGAAGCGACAGGGTGGGAGCATCAGCCCCAGCATTTT.

The V and J genes are TRBV5-1 and TRBJ2-1; TRBD2 matches at 9 bases. CDR3 length: 17 amino acids. CDR1 is SGHRS, CDR2 YFSETQ, per germline. V lost 4 bases and J lost 0; bases outside the gene matches: 8. The CDR3 region has the DNA TGCGCCAGCAGCCCAGGGACTAGCTGGAGCTCCTACAATGAGCAGTTCTTC. Protein product: CASSPGTSWSSYNEQFF.

The genes are TRBV11-2 and TRBJ2-7, with a weak D call TRBD2 (5 bases). Deletions cut 1 base from V and 6 bases from J, with 13 bases between. Germline CDR1 and CDR2: SGHAT and FQNNGV. The CDR3 totals 14 residues. In nucleotides, the CDR3 is TGTGCCAGCAGCTTAGGTGCTAGCCCCCGCGAGCAGTACTTC. It codes for CASSLGASPREQYF.

The V gene is TRBV6-5, the J gene TRBJ2-5; TRBD1 matches at 9 bases. The J segment lost 3 bases and the V segment lost 8 bases, leaving 7 bases of the junction unmatched. The length of the CDR3 is 14 residues. Germline CDR1 MNHEY, CDR2 SVGAGI. CDR3 in amino acids: CASQDRGGKETQYF. Written as DNA, the CDR3 is TGTGCCAGCCAGGACAGGGGAGGAAAAGAGACCCAGTACTTC.

The chain carries TRBV21-1 and TRBJ2-5; the tabulated D call, TRBD2, remains unverified against the DNA. TRBV21-1 is a listed pseudogene. The CDR3 runs 17 residues. CDR3 sequence reads: CASSSPTGGESQETQYF. CDR3 coding DNA: TGTGCCAGCAGCTCCCCCACGGGGGGAGAGAGCCAAGAGACCCAGTACTTC.

The chain carries TRBV5-4 and TRBJ1-1; no firm D call. The CDR3 is 14 residues long. CDR1 SGHNT and CDR2 YYREEE come from the germline V gene (reference sequence). V lost 0 bases to trimming and J lost 1 base, with 7 bases between them. CDR3 amino acids: CASSLDKPNTEAFF. DNA for the CDR3: TGTGCCAGCAGCTTGGACAAACCGAACACTGAAGCTTTCTTT.

J is TRBJ2-7 and V is TRBV11-2; D is undetermined. This CDR3 has 16 amino acids. Germline CDR1 and CDR2: SGHAT and FQNNGV. Between the trimmed V and J ends, which lost 1 base and 1 base, there was a span of 14 bases. The CDR3 DNA sequence: TGTGCCAGCAGCTTAGGATCCTGGGCCAAGTCCTACGAGCAGTACTTC. Translating gives CASSLGSWAKSYEQYF. Looking up the rest from reference TRBV11-2 and TRBJ2-7 gives the full variable domain: EAGVAQSPRYKIIEKRQSVAFWCNPISGHATLYWYQQILGQGPKLLIQFQNNGVVDDSQLPKDRFSAERLKGVDSTLKIQPAKLEDSAVYLCASSLGSWAKSYEQYFGPGTRLTVT.

V usage is TRBV2 and J usage is TRBJ1-6; D may be TRBD1 (6 bases). The CDR3 extends over 14 amino acids. From germline, CDR1 is SNHLY and CDR2 FYNNEI. V was clipped by 8 bases and J by 2 bases, with 10 bases between them. CDR3 loop: CASSRQAYNSPLHF. The CDR3 bases are TGTGCCAGCTCTCGACAGGCCTATAATTCACCCCTCCACTTT.

This clone was counted once. The chain links TRBV2 to TRBJ2-1; D is undetermined. The CDR3 runs to 11 residues. Germline V CDR1 and CDR2: SNHLY, FYNNEI. Trimming took off 2 bases at V and 10 bases at J, with 6 bases between the two ends. The CDR3 here is CASSERREQFF. The DNA for the CDR3 is TGTGCCAGCAGTGAAAGGAGAGAGCAGTTCTTC.

CDR3 protein: CASSQIPGVGYTF. CDR3 sequence (DNA): TGTGCCAGCAGCCAAATCCCCGGGGTTGGCTACACCTTC. V is TRBV14 and J is TRBJ1-2; D ambiguous. Deletions cut 2 bases from V and 7 bases from J, with 11 bases between. Germline CDR1 reads SGHDN; CDR2 reads FVKESK. The CDR3 contains 13 residues.

The J gene is TRBJ1-2, the V gene TRBV3-1 (or the pseudogene TRBV3-2), with TRBD1 matching 8 bases. Trimming took 3 bases from V and 2 from J; bases not matched to a gene: 8. Germline V gene sequence: CDR1 LGHDT, CDR2 YNNKEL (reference sequence). The CDR3 totals 16 residues. The CDR3 DNA reads TGTGCCAGCAGCCAGATAGGACAGGGATGGAACTATGGCTACACCTTC. Protein product: CASSQIGQGWNYGYTF.

The chain recombines TRBV4-2 with TRBJ1-1, with D uncertain. The CDR3 contains 14 residues. Per the germline V gene, CDR1 is LGHNA and CDR2 is YNFKEQ. V lost 1 base and J 2 bases, leaving 8 bases between the germline ends. CDR3 sequence reads: CASSQGLPNTEAFF. CDR3 in DNA: TGTGCCAGCAGCCAAGGACTGCCAAACACTGAAGCTTTCTTT.

The V call is TRBV3-1 (or the pseudogene TRBV3-2), the J call TRBJ2-3; unclear D gene. Per germline, CDR1 LGHDT and CDR2 YNNKEL (reference sequence). The CDR3 has 14 residues. V dropped 8 bases and J dropped 0 bases, with 12 bases sitting between them. CDR3 loop: CASRQRLSTDTQYF. Written as DNA, the CDR3 is TGTGCCAGCCGGCAGAGGCTTAGCACAGATACGCAGTATTTT.

V usage is TRBV6-5 and J usage is TRBJ1-1; D gene ambiguous. Germline CDR1 and CDR2: MNHEY and SVGAGI. This CDR3 comprises 13 residues. Trimming removed 0 bases from V and 4 bases from J, with 6 bases in between. CDR3 in amino acids: CASSYSEGTEAFF. As DNA, the CDR3 is TGTGCCAGCAGTTACTCGGAGGGCACTGAAGCTTTCTTT.

The chain uses TRBV7-9 and TRBJ2-5; TRBD1 agrees at 9 bases. CDR1 and CDR2 from the germline V gene are SEHNR and FQNEAQ (reference sequence). The CDR3 contains 16 residues. Trimming cost V 8 bases and J 4 bases; bases outside gene matches: 14. The DNA of the CDR3 is TGTGCCAGCGGCAAATCGGGGACAGGGTATCGAGAGACCCAGTACTTC. Protein: CASGKSGTGYRETQYF.

This clone was recorded once. This chain uses TRBV13 with TRBJ1-6; TRBD1 is a possible D gene (5 bases). The CDR3 totals 15 residues. V was cut by 5 bases and J by 8 bases, with 16 bases left in between. Germline CDR1 PRHDT, CDR2 FYEKMQ (reference sequence). CDR3 DNA: TGTGCCAGCAGCCCAGACAACGCAGGGTATTCACCCCTCCACTTT. It is translated as CASSPDNAGYSPLHF.

The rearrangement joins TRBV6-5 to TRBJ1-1; D not resolved. Per the germline V gene, CDR1 is MNHEY and CDR2 is SVGAGI. The length of the CDR3 is 15 residues. The V gene lost 8 bases and the J gene lost 5 bases, with 21 bases spanning the gap. The CDR3 nucleotides are TGTGCCAGCTGGTCGGGTGATTCAGAGTGGACTGAAGCTTTCTTT. It yields the protein CASWSGDSEWTEAFF.

This chain connects TRBV11-1 to TRBJ1-1; 10 bases map to TRBD1. Losses at the gene ends were 5 bases for V and 1 base for J; bases not matched to a gene: 7. The CDR3 has 16 residues. Germline CDR1 reads SGHAT; CDR2 reads FQDESV (reference sequence). The CDR3 nucleotides are TGTGCCAGCAGCCCTGACAGGGGGCAAGGGAACACTGAAGCTTTCTTT. Translation gives CASSPDRGQGNTEAFF.